This T cell receptor (beta chain) was sequenced in a study of beta chain features in type 1 diabetes (dated by TCRdb to 2016 to 2019). Some background on the complete study: No differences in mean age, gender distribution, total cell number or subset yield were found between patients and healthy donors. In the study, recently diagnosed type 1 diabetes patients and matched healthy donors were compared on the TCRB repertoires of their sorted circulating CD4+ T cell subsets. A total of about 100 million sorted cells were examined across all samples, and RNA yield correlated strongly with the number of cells per subset. Whereas all 28 donors provided naive and central memory subsets, regulatory and stem cell-like memory subsets were isolated from just 8 patients and roughly 8 healthy donors.

Summary of the overall study and its limitations: Because cDNA was sequenced instead of genomic DNA, highly expressing activated cells could be over-represented, though the groups showed no difference in activation or CD3 levels. HLA sub-analyses involved small numbers of individuals, so any influence of HLA type on TCRB rearrangement remained unresolved. The naive, central memory and regulatory TCRB repertoires appeared to resemble one another more closely among patients than among healthy donors. Patients with type 1 diabetes made fewer insertions and deleted more nucleotides at VDJ recombination sites, implying thymic rearrangement abnormalities. A moderate but significant shortening of TCRB CDR3 length was observed in type 1 diabetes patients in all four CD4+ subsets. Shorter templates might have been favored by PCR, but patient and control samples were amplified and corrected together, so both groups would have been affected equally by any skew.

The High Capacity cDNA Reverse Transcription Kit was used to reverse transcribe all of the isolated RNA, meaning that expressed TCRB transcripts were what got sequenced. Deep immunoSEQ sequencing was performed on naive, central memory and regulatory T cell samples, with an average of roughly 4 million total reads per sample. After sorted cells were lysed in RLT buffer, RNA was extracted with DNase-treated RNeasy Micro or Mini kits, with the choice depending on cell number. Each cell subset was processed on its own to prevent cross-contamination, while patient and healthy donor samples were processed together. Using the immunoSEQ multiplex PCR, TCRB sequences were amplified from cDNA into 87-bp fragments spanning the CDR3 region. The amplicons were sequenced using the Illumina HiSeq platform. Turning to the authors' computational methods: PCR bias was computationally corrected using synthetic template baselines, reads within Hamming distance 2 were collapsed, and singletons that could not be merged were discarded. Reads were aligned against IMGT so that V, D and J genes, CDR3 length and insertions or deletions at six rearrangement sites could be assigned. Clonotype counts were normalized to sorted cell number within each subset before computing true diversity and Gini coefficients with the tcR R package. The overlap coefficient, calculated on TCRB nucleotide sequences, was used to quantify repertoire sharing. The clones in this table, taken by TCRdb from immuneACCESS, are in-frame only. Not every clone is retained; where verified, under half of the shortfall comes from an unresolved V gene, and the cause of the rest is unknown. From that table come the V and J calls and clone size; the DNA was used to work out D and trimming. The sample table shows more than 95,000 clones, and approximately 15% are seen once. The ten largest make up around 2.7% of the sample.

Each donor gave one peripheral blood draw, averaging approximately 120 mL, which was collected into heparinised tubes. A BD FACSAria II and a panel including CD45RO, CCR7, CD25, CD127, CD95 and CD27 were used to sort naive, central memory, regulatory and stem cell-like memory CD4+ T cells. Every sorted population had a purity above 98%. Right away, PBMCs were isolated by Lymphoprep density gradient centrifugation and were stained directly, with no culture step. Samples were stained and sorted in pairs, with one healthy donor and one patient per experiment, so that batch effects were minimized. Comments on this clone: Its antigen is currently not known. No base-level quality is on record; no much larger clone is a single base apart.

The CDR3 has 15 amino acids, counting the end cysteine and phenylalanine. Only the CDR3 region is kept as DNA, spanning 45 bases read in frame from base 1. V loses 4 bases, J loses 5 bases, and the germline ends lie 17 bases apart. The germline V gene specifies SGHAT as CDR1 and FQNNGV as CDR2. The sequenced material came from central memory CD4+ T cells from blood. The sequence joins TRBV11-2 to TRBJ2-5; tentative D gene TRBD1, with 5 bases matching. The source of this sequence is a young man with type 1 diabetes. The CDR3 region reads CASSSSLAAGETQYF. The base sequence is TGTGCCAGCAGCTCTTCCCTGGCGGCAGGGGAGACCCAGTACTTC.